The clone carrying this T cell receptor (beta chain) is a singleton in its sample. Produced via immunoSEQ multiplex PCR; TCRdb's table is partial and in-frame only. The sample lists 88,000 or so clones, about 80% occurring once. This entry belongs to a study of blood T cell repertoires in COVID-19. The germline V gene encodes CDR1 SGHVS and CDR2 FNYEAQ. Trimming removed 8 bases at V and 3 bases at J, with 15 bases between. The CDR3 runs to 14 residues. This clonotype originated in a human donor in a cohort sampled during active COVID-19. Sequencing was performed on peripheral blood. The V gene is TRBV7-6, the J gene TRBJ2-3, with D maybe TRBD1 (6 bases). The CDR3, as DNA: TGTGCCAGCGGTCGTACAGGGAGAACAGATACGCAGTATTTT. This codes for CASGRTGRTDTQYF.